These 30 T cell receptor beta chains were all obtained from the same sample, sequenced in a study of blood T cell repertoires in COVID-19. Measured with immunoSEQ multiplex PCR; TCRdb has only the in-frame clones, and not every one. Of roughly 250,000 clones in the sample, 80% to 90% are singletons; the top ten hold roughly 3.3%. Sample: peripheral blood. All receptors come from a woman aged 40 to 50 with acute or convalescent COVID-19.

The chain is built from TRBV24-1 and TRBJ2-3, with 10 nucleotides matching TRBD2. CDR1 is KGHDR and CDR2 is SFDVKD in the germline V gene. The ends lost 3 bases at V and 1 base at J; junction bases unmatched: 6. CDR3 length: 17 amino acids. The CDR3 coding sequence is TGTGCCACCAGTGATGCCCTAGCGGGGGCGGGCACAGATACGCAGTATTTT. Translating gives CATSDALAGAGTDTQYF.

This sequence joins TRBV7-9 and TRBJ1-1; TRBD1 matches at 10 bases. This CDR3 region has 17 residues. Germline CDR1 reads SEHNR; CDR2 reads FQNEAQ (reference sequence). The V segment lost 0 bases and the J segment 0 bases; nucleotides outside the gene matches: 4. CDR3 bases: TGTGCCAGCAGCTTAGCGGGACAGGGGATGGTGAACACTGAAGCTTTCTTT. Protein product: CASSLAGQGMVNTEAFF.

The V gene is TRBV28, the J gene TRBJ1-6; D is undetermined. This CDR3 is 17 amino acids long. The V end was cut by 7 bases, the J end by 0 bases, with 16 bases between. Germline V CDR1 and CDR2: MDHEN, SYDVKM. For the CDR3, the DNA is TGTGCCAGCACCCCCTGGCGGCTTAGCTCCTATAATTCACCCCTCCACTTT. Residues: CASTPWRLSSYNSPLHF.

The chain couples TRBV6-4 to TRBJ2-3; 10 nucleotides align to TRBD2. The CDR3 spans 16 residues. In germline, CDR1 is MRHNA, CDR2 SNTAGT. J lost 2 bases, V lost 0 bases, and 2 bases had no gene match. CDR3 bases: TGTGCCAGCAGTGACTCGCTAGCGGGGGCCACAGATACGCAGTATTTT. Residues: CASSDSLAGATDTQYF.

This chain connects TRBV29-1 to TRBJ2-3; the D gene is possibly TRBD1 (6 bases). Germline loops: CDR1 SQVTM, CDR2 ANQGSEA. This CDR3 has 13 amino acids. V was pared by 3 bases and J by 1 base, with 8 bases between. CDR3 region: CSVDRTGTDTQYF. DNA for the CDR3: TGCAGCGTTGATAGGACAGGCACAGATACGCAGTATTTT.

J is TRBJ1-6 and V is TRBV12-3 or TRBV12-4; 10 bases align to TRBD1. The CDR3 extends over 13 amino acids. Trimming cost V 5 bases and J 9 bases; bases outside gene matches: 1. CDR3 bases: TGTGCCAGCAGTGACAGGGGGCCTTCACCCCTCCACTTT. This gives the protein CASSDRGPSPLHF.

In this sample, this clone turned up once. The chain is built from TRBV19 and TRBJ1-1, with 9 bases identical to TRBD1. CDR1 and CDR2 (germline): LNHDA, SQIVND (reference sequence). The V and J ends lost 3 bases and 0 bases, in that order; junction bases with no gene match: 5. The CDR3 runs 16 residues. CDR3 sequence (DNA): TGTGCCAGTAGTATCCTCGGACAGGGGATGAACACTGAAGCTTTCTTT. This gives the protein CASSILGQGMNTEAFF.

This chain connects TRBV5-1 to TRBJ1-1; possible D gene TRBD1, 5 bases. Trimming removed 5 bases from V and 5 bases from J, with 10 bases in between. The CDR3 loop spans 12 amino acids. The germline V gene has CDR1 SGHRS and CDR2 YFSETQ. CDR3 nucleotide sequence: TGCGCCAGCAGATCGGGGGGGACTGAAGCTTTCTTT. Its protein product is CASRSGGTEAFF.

This clone was observed a single time. This rearrangement joins TRBV6-6 to TRBJ1-4; no reliable D call. V lost 5 bases and J lost 11, with 9 bases in between. CDR1 is MNHNY and CDR2 is SVGAGI in the germline V gene (reference sequence). The CDR3 covers 11 residues. CDR3 nucleotides: TGTGCCAGCAGTGTCCTGCGTAAACTGTTTTTT. Amino acids: CASSVLRKLFF.

This clone was seen a single time. The chain is built from TRBV7-7 and TRBJ2-5, with TRBD1 matching 9 bases. The CDR3 contains 15 residues. Losses at the gene ends were 5 bases for V and 4 bases for J; bases not matched to a gene: 8. The germline CDR1 and CDR2 sequences are SSHAT and FNYEAQ (reference sequence). Here the CDR3 DNA reads TGTGCCAGCAGCCCTTCGGGACAGGGAGGAGAGACCCAGTACTTC. It is translated as CASSPSGQGGETQYF.

This clone was detected only once. CDR3 sequence (DNA): TGTGCCACCAGTGATAATTGGGCGGGGGGGCCTGATACGCAGTATTTT. This gives the protein CATSDNWAGGPDTQYF. The chain has TRBV24-1 and TRBJ2-3; TRBD2 agrees at 9 bases. This CDR3 is built from 16 residues. V lost 3 bases and J lost 6; bases outside the gene matches: 9. CDR1 and CDR2 from the germline V gene are KGHDR and SFDVKD.

V usage is TRBV5-1 and J usage is TRBJ1-3; 9 bases are shared with TRBD1. V was pared by 2 bases and J by 2 bases, with 5 bases of the junction left unmatched. Per germline, CDR1 SGHRS and CDR2 YFSETQ. This CDR3 contains 16 residues. The CDR3 region is CASSFQQGAAGNTIYF. The CDR3 DNA follows: TGCGCCAGCAGCTTCCAACAGGGGGCGGCTGGAAACACCATATATTTT.

The rearrangement uses TRBV11-2 and TRBJ2-2; 12 nucleotides match TRBD2. The V and J ends lost 5 bases and 5 bases, in that order; junction bases with no gene match: 9. The CDR3 is 17 residues long. Germline assignment: CDR1 SGHAT and CDR2 FQNNGV. The CDR3 bases are TGTGCCAGCAGCCTCGATCCCGGACTAGCGGGGACCGGGGAGCTGTTTTTT. Protein sequence: CASSLDPGLAGTGELFF.

The chain has TRBV7-2 and TRBJ1-1, with D maybe TRBD1 (5 bases). Trimming removed 5 bases at V and 5 bases at J, with 18 bases between. The CDR3 runs 15 residues. Germline-derived CDR1 and CDR2 are SGHTA and FQGNSA. CDR3 in DNA: TGTGCCAGCAGCGTCTTTCGGGGGGGTGCGACTGAAGCTTTCTTT. As protein: CASSVFRGGATEAFF.

J is TRBJ1-4 and V is TRBV11-1; no reliable D call. The CDR3 runs to 16 residues. Germline loops: CDR1 SGHAT, CDR2 FQDESV (reference sequence). V dropped 5 bases and J dropped 4 bases, with 17 bases sitting between them. In nucleotides, the CDR3 is TGTGCCAGCAGCGCCCGGATCAGGCGAATTAATGAAAAACTGTTTTTT. Translating it yields CASSARIRRINEKLFF.

The chain couples TRBV6-5 to TRBJ1-1; TRBD1 matches at 7 bases. Germline V gene sequence: CDR1 MNHEY, CDR2 SVGAGI. The ends lost 4 bases at V and 7 bases at J; junction bases unmatched: 3. The CDR3 loop spans 12 amino acids. As DNA, the CDR3 is TGTGCCAGCAGTTCCAGGGGGTTTGAAGCTTTCTTT. It translates to CASSSRGFEAFF.

The chain uses TRBV9 and TRBJ2-1; 9 positions agree with TRBD2. The CDR3 is 15 amino acids. CDR1 SGDLS and CDR2 YYNGEE come from the germline V gene. V shed 4 bases, J shed 5 bases, and the junction held 7 bases outside the gene matches. CDR3 amino acids: CASSPRLADHNEQFF. Here the CDR3 DNA reads TGTGCCAGCAGCCCCCGACTAGCGGACCACAATGAGCAGTTCTTC.

V and J are TRBV5-6 and TRBJ2-5; TRBD1 matches 10 bases. This CDR3 is built from 13 residues. Germline V CDR1 and CDR2: SGHDT, YYEEEE. The ends lost 5 bases at V and 5 bases at J; junction bases unmatched: 3. CDR3 amino acids: CASSWTGGETQYF. The CDR3 DNA reads as TGTGCCAGCAGTTGGACAGGGGGGGAGACCCAGTACTTC.

V gene TRBV11-2 combines with J gene TRBJ1-1; 7 bases match TRBD1. Germline assignment: CDR1 SGHAT and CDR2 FQNNGV. The CDR3 length is 18 residues. V dropped 6 bases and J dropped 4; count of bases not matched to a gene: 20. This chain's CDR3 is CASRPLRVLGGAATEAFF. The CDR3 DNA reads TGTGCCAGCAGACCACTGAGAGTGCTAGGGGGCGCTGCCACTGAAGCTTTCTTT.

This clone was counted a single time. This specimen includes other DNA sequences encoding the same CDR3. V usage is TRBV12-3 or TRBV12-4 and J usage is TRBJ2-2; D not certain. Trimming removed 6 bases at V and 5 bases at J, with 4 bases between. CDR3 length equals 11 residues. The CDR3 sequence: CASSHTGELFF. CDR3 DNA sequence: TGTGCCAGCAGCCATACCGGGGAGCTGTTTTTT.

This chain's CDR3 is CASSISAGQGYEQYV. As DNA, the CDR3 is TGTGCCAGTAGTATATCTGCGGGACAGGGCTACGAGCAGTACGTC. This chain joins TRBV19 and TRBJ2-7; 9 bases are shared with TRBD1. Unmatched junction bases numbered 5, after V lost 2 bases and J lost 3 bases. Germline CDR1 is LNHDA and CDR2 is SQIVND (reference sequence). CDR3 length equals 15 residues.

The V gene is TRBV9, the J gene TRBJ2-3; D is uncertain. Trimming took 7 bases from V and 1 from J, leaving 7 bases between them. The germline gives CDR1 SGDLS, CDR2 YYNGEE. The CDR3 extends over 12 amino acids. The CDR3 nucleotides are TGTGCCAGCTCCCGGGGCACAGATACGCAGTATTTT. This encodes CASSRGTDTQYF. Filled out from reference TRBV9 and TRBJ2-3, the complete variable domain reads DSGVTQTPKHLITATGQRVTLRCSPRSGDLSVYWYQQSLDQGLQFLIQYYNGEERAKGNILERFSAQQFPDLHSELNLSSLELGDSALYFCASSRGTDTQYFGPGTRLTVL.

This sequence joins TRBV5-4 and TRBJ1-4; perhaps TRBD1 as D (5 bases). V lost 0 bases and J lost 2, with 11 bases in between. This CDR3 is built from 16 residues. The germline V gene has CDR1 SGHNT and CDR2 YYREEE (reference sequence). CDR3 sequence: CASSLGGGWTNEKLFF. The CDR3 nucleotides read TGTGCCAGCAGCTTGGGGGGGGGATGGACTAATGAAAAACTGTTTTTT.

The chain recombines TRBV6-6 with TRBJ1-3; D unresolved. Looked up from germline, CDR1 is MNHNY and CDR2 is SVGAGI (reference sequence). Trimming removed 4 bases at V and 7 bases at J, with 11 bases between. The CDR3 runs to 13 residues. As DNA, the CDR3 is TGTGCCAGCAGTTGGGGAACGGGGAACACCATATATTTT. It translates to CASSWGTGNTIYF.

The chain has TRBV11-2 and TRBJ1-1; TRBD1 aligns across 8 bases. J was trimmed by 10 bases and V by 1 base; bases with no gene match: 8. Germline-derived CDR1 and CDR2 are SGHAT and FQNNGV. The CDR3 consists of 14 residues. For the CDR3, the DNA is TGTGCCAGCAGCTTAGGGAATTTTGGACAGGGAGCTTTCTTT. It translates to CASSLGNFGQGAFF.

This clone appeared a single time. The rearrangement joins TRBV6-7 to TRBJ1-5, with a possible D match to TRBD1 (6 bases). TRBV6-7 is assigned to the ORF class and has an uncertain function. V lost 6 bases and J lost 6, with 33 bases in between. CDR3 length: 20 residues. CDR3 amino acids: CASREVDWTALTGGTQPQHF. CDR3 bases: TGTGCCAGCAGGGAAGTTGACTGGACAGCGCTAACGGGGGGCACTCAGCCCCAGCATTTT.

This chain connects TRBV7-2 to TRBJ2-7, with TRBD2 identical over 7 bases. In germline, CDR1 is SGHTA, CDR2 FQGNSA. Trimming cost V 5 bases and J 2 bases; bases outside gene matches: 9. The CDR3 spans 15 residues. Here the CDR3 DNA reads TGTGCCAGCAGCCAGTGGGGACTAACCACCTACGAGCAGTACGTC. Its translation is CASSQWGLTTYEQYV.

This rearrangement joins TRBV6-5 to TRBJ1-2; D ambiguous. CDR3 size: 13 residues. The germline V and J ends were trimmed by 10 bases and 10 bases, with 22 bases remaining between them. Germline V lookup: CDR1 MNHEY, CDR2 SVGAGI. The CDR3 reads CATRGQASGDYTF. The CDR3 coding sequence is TGTGCCACCCGGGGTCAGGCCTCGGGTGACTACACCTTC.

The chain has TRBV19 and TRBJ1-3, with 8 bases aligning to TRBD1. Trimming removed 3 bases from V and 4 bases from J; junction bases left unmatched: 5. The CDR3 runs to 15 residues. The germline CDR1 and CDR2 sequences are LNHDA and SQIVND (reference sequence). The CDR3 DNA reads TGTGCCAGTAGTATTCAGGGGGCATCGGGAAACACCATATATTTT. This translates into CASSIQGASGNTIYF.

The chain joins TRBV11-3 to TRBJ2-3, with 9 bases identical to TRBD2. The V and J ends lost 1 base and 0 bases, in that order; junction bases with no gene match: 11. CDR1 SGHNT and CDR2 YENEEA come from the germline V gene. The CDR3 extends over 19 amino acids. The CDR3 sequence: CASSLGLTSGGPSTDTQYF. The CDR3 nucleotides are TGTGCCAGCAGCTTAGGGTTGACAAGCGGGGGGCCGAGCACAGATACGCAGTATTTT.